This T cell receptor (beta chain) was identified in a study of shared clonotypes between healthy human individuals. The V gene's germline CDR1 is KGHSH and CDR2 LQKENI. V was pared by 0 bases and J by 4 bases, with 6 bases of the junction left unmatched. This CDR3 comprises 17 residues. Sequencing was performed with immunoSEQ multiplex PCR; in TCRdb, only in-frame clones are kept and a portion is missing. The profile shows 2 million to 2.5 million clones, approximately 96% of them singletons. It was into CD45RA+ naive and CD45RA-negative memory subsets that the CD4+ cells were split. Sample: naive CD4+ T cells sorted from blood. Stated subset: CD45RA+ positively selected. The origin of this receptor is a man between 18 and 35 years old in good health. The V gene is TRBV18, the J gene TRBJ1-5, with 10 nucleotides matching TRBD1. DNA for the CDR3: TGTGCCAGCTCACCACCCCGGACAGGGGGGTTGAATCAGCCCCAGCATTTT. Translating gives CASSPPRTGGLNQPQHF.